These 17 T cell receptor beta chains share one sample of origin, sequenced in a study of cytomegalovirus exposure and HLA in healthy donors (dated by TCRdb to about 2017). Libraries were constructed by the immunoSEQ multiplex PCR assay. The multiplex PCR relied on a mix of 60 forward primers for TCR Vbeta segments and 13 reverse primers for TCR Jbeta segments. As stored in TCRdb, this immuneACCESS dataset retains in-frame rearrangements with V and J assigned. A fraction of the clones does not appear; measured against another copy, unresolved V genes explain less than half of the discrepancy, and the remainder lacks a known reason. The sample records 150,000 or so clones, less than 90% of which are singletons. The ten largest clones add up to around 6.6% of the sample. Material: PBMCs. Source of these receptors: a male donor in good health and CMV-seropositive.

This chain uses TRBV11-1 with TRBJ2-1; tentative D call: TRBD1 (5 bases). Germline assignment: CDR1 SGHAT and CDR2 FQDESV (reference sequence). With 5 bases removed from V and 3 bases from J, the gap between germline ends came to 20 bases. This CDR3 has 17 amino acids. The DNA of the CDR3 is TGTGCCAGCAGCGGGGCCCAATTAGGTATGGTCTACAATGAGCAGTTCTTC. Translating gives CASSGAQLGMVYNEQFF.

This chain links TRBV2 with TRBJ2-5; possibly TRBD2 for D (5 bases). The CDR3 totals 12 residues. The V gene's germline CDR1 is SNHLY and CDR2 FYNNEI. V was clipped by 7 bases and J by 5 bases, with 11 bases between them. The chain's CDR3 is CASKGRRETQYF. The CDR3 DNA is TGTGCCAGCAAAGGACGGAGGGAGACCCAGTACTTC. Using reference TRBV2 and TRBJ2-5 for the parts outside the CDR3, the full variable domain is EPEVTQTPSHQVTQMGQEVILRCVPISNHLYFYWYRQILGQKVEFLVSFYNNEISEKSEIFDDQFSVERPDGSNFTLKIRSTKLEDSAMYFCASKGRRETQYFGPGTRLLVL.

The rearrangement uses TRBV7-9 and TRBJ1-1; 11 nucleotides line up with TRBD1. Germline values: CDR1 SEHNR, CDR2 FQNEAQ (reference sequence). This CDR3 comprises 15 residues. V was pared by 4 bases and J by 13 bases, with 14 bases of the junction left unmatched. For the CDR3, the DNA is TGTGCCAGCAGCTCGGACAGGGGGCGAGGCTCAACCGATTTCTTT. Its translation is CASSSDRGRGSTDFF.

The chain combines TRBV11-2 with TRBJ1-4; 8 nucleotides agree with TRBD1. The germline CDR1 and CDR2 sequences are SGHAT and FQNNGV. J was trimmed by 8 bases and V by 5 bases; bases with no gene match: 7. There are 14 residues in the CDR3. CDR3 in DNA: TGTGCCAGCAGCCCAGGACAGGGACCCGAAAAACTGTTTTTT. Protein sequence: CASSPGQGPEKLFF.

J is TRBJ1-5 and V is TRBV28; unclear D gene. Trimming removed 6 bases from V and 6 bases from J, with 18 bases in between. CDR1 is MDHEN, CDR2 SYDVKM, per germline. The CDR3 consists of 15 residues. CDR3 in DNA: TGTGCCAGCAGCTGGGCAGGAATGGCGAGTCAGCCCCAGCATTTT. Encoded protein: CASSWAGMASQPQHF.

The V call is TRBV14, the J call TRBJ1-5; 12 bases match TRBD1. V was clipped by 3 bases and J by 5 bases; unmatched bases: 5. Germline V gene sequence: CDR1 SGHDN, CDR2 FVKESK. This CDR3 has 16 amino acids. The CDR3 coding sequence is TGTGCCAGCAGCCACCTCGGGACAGGGGGCGATCAGCCCCAGCATTTT. Translated, it gives CASSHLGTGGDQPQHF.

V and J are TRBV19 and TRBJ1-1, with a weak D call TRBD1 (6 bases). V lost 5 bases and J 6 bases, leaving 19 bases between the germline ends. The CDR3 extends over 15 amino acids. Germline V gene data show CDR1 as LNHDA and CDR2 as SQIVND (reference sequence). The CDR3 DNA sequence: TGTGCCAGTAGTGCCCACAGGGACCCCCCATCTGAAGCTTTCTTT. It codes for CASSAHRDPPSEAFF.

J is TRBJ2-1 and V is TRBV18; D gene unclear. The CDR3 extends over 14 amino acids. Germline CDR1 is KGHSH and CDR2 is LQKENI. V was clipped by 4 bases and J by 10 bases, with 17 bases between them. This chain's CDR3 is CASSLTPPTNEQFF. The CDR3 DNA sequence: TGTGCCAGCTCACTCACCCCCCCCACTAACGAGCAGTTCTTC.

The rearrangement uses TRBV6-5 and TRBJ1-4; maybe TRBD1 (5 bases). The CDR3 loop spans 14 amino acids. Trimming removed 3 bases at V and 3 bases at J, with 8 bases between. Germline lookup yields CDR1 MNHEY and CDR2 SVGAGI. The CDR3 protein is CASSYGGANEKLFF. The CDR3 DNA sequence: TGTGCCAGCAGTTATGGGGGGGCTAATGAAAAACTGTTTTTT.

The V and J genes are TRBV28 and TRBJ2-1, with D perhaps matching TRBD2 (5 bases). The V gene's germline CDR1 is MDHEN and CDR2 SYDVKM. Trimming shortened V by 6 bases and J by 0 bases, and 15 bases separated the two germline ends. The CDR3 has 16 amino acids. The CDR3: CASSRTLISSYNEQFF. The DNA for the CDR3 is TGTGCCAGCAGCCGGACTCTTATAAGCTCCTACAATGAGCAGTTCTTC.

This clone turned up a few times. The chain combines TRBV18 with TRBJ2-1, with 11 bases matching TRBD2. V was clipped by 2 bases and J by 10 bases; unmatched bases: 19. The CDR3 sequence is 19 residues long. In germline, CDR1 is KGHSH, CDR2 LQKENI. The CDR3 sequence: CASSPVILAGVPPKWEQFF. CDR3 bases: TGTGCCAGCTCACCAGTGATACTAGCGGGAGTCCCTCCGAAGTGGGAGCAGTTCTTC.

CDR3 protein: CASSQAQGAHNEQFF. In nucleotides, the CDR3 is TGCGCCAGCAGCCAGGCCCAGGGGGCACACAATGAGCAGTTCTTC. The gene calls are TRBV4-3 and TRBJ2-1; TRBD1 matches at 8 bases. The CDR3 sequence is 15 residues long. With 3 bases clipped from V and 5 bases from J, the junction kept 6 bases outside the gene matches. CDR1 LGHNA and CDR2 YSLEER come from the germline V gene.

Details on this clone: The same CDR3 can be traced to other DNA sequences in this sample. V is TRBV28 and J is TRBJ1-1; D perhaps matches TRBD1 (5 bases). The V gene lost 2 bases and the J gene lost 5 bases, with 12 bases spanning the gap. Germline V gene lookup returns CDR1 MDHEN and CDR2 SYDVKM. This CDR3 has 14 residues. Written as DNA, the CDR3 is TGTGCCAGCAGTTTAGGCCAGGGAGGGACTGAAGCTTTCTTT. It codes for CASSLGQGGTEAFF.

The CDR3 DNA follows: TGTGCCAGCAGTTACGTCGGTCAAACGGGGGAGCAGTACTTC. This encodes CASSYVGQTGEQYF. V and J are TRBV6-5 and TRBJ2-7, with D perhaps matching TRBD2 (5 bases). Germline CDR1 MNHEY, CDR2 SVGAGI. The CDR3 has 14 amino acids. Trimming removed 2 bases at V and 7 bases at J, with 15 bases between.

The V and J genes are TRBV29-1 and TRBJ1-1; D perhaps matches TRBD1 (6 bases). CDR1 is SQVTM, CDR2 ANQGSEA, per germline. This CDR3 comprises 14 residues. V shed 3 bases and J shed 5 bases, with 16 bases lying between them. CDR3 region: CSVDSGGLGTEAFF. DNA of the CDR3: TGCAGCGTTGACTCCGGGGGGCTGGGAACTGAAGCTTTCTTT.

This clone occurred a few times. The CDR3 DNA reads TGTGCCAGCCATCACCCGCGGGCCACTGAAGCTTTCTTT. This encodes CASHHPRATEAFF. The chain has TRBV5-5 and TRBJ1-1; D remains unclear. CDR3 length equals 13 residues. Germline V gene sequence: CDR1 SGHKS, CDR2 YYEKEE (reference sequence). Trimming took 7 bases from V and 4 from J, leaving 14 bases between them.

The rearrangement uses TRBV19 and TRBJ1-5; 7 positions agree with TRBD1. The CDR3 loop spans 17 amino acids. J lost 0 bases, V lost 2 bases, and 7 bases had no gene match. CDR1 and CDR2 from the germline V gene are LNHDA and SQIVND (reference sequence). The CDR3 is CASSIRATGASNQPQHF. DNA of the CDR3: TGTGCCAGTAGTATAAGGGCTACAGGGGCTAGCAATCAGCCCCAGCATTTT.